This T cell receptor beta chain was sequenced in a study of shared clonotypes between healthy human individuals. A remark on this clone: Its antigen is undetermined.

The CDR3 is 11 residues long. The germline V gene encodes CDR1 DFQATT and CDR2 SNEGSKA (reference sequence). Trimming shortened V by 5 bases and J by 4 bases, and 6 bases separated the two germline ends. The study's findings and limits: Since donors were few, the genetic and exposure-history diversity represented was limited.

Loaded into unsorted PBMC replicate PCRs was around 300 ng DNA, about 30,000 T cell genomes. Per the original methods: Filtering was not the same, since immunoSEQ gave junction-only sequences without quality scores. Generated by immunoSEQ multiplex PCR, the TCRdb table keeps only in-frame clones and is missing some. The V and J calls and clone size were taken over from that table, and D and trimming were inferred from the DNA. The data hold around 480,000 clones, with about 75% observed a single time. The chain is built from TRBV20-1 and TRBJ2-1, with D unresolved. The clonotype was recovered from a woman in her thirties or forties in good health. Some clones in this sample may be carry-over from other donors' samples. What was sequenced was PBMCs. The CDR3 DNA reads TGCAGTGCTTTCGAATACAATGAGCAGTTCTTC. Encoded protein: CSAFEYNEQFF.